A selection of T cell receptor beta chains follows, all from one sample in a study of OX40 agonist ivuxolimab in advanced cancers. The assay was immunoSEQ multiplex PCR, and TCRdb's table has in-frame clones only and misses some. The table lists 55,000 to 70,000 clones, 75% to 90% of them singletons. The source was CD4+ or CD8+ T cells sorted from blood, collected in a trial of the OX40 agonist ivuxolimab. The receptors here all came from an adult with an advanced solid tumor such as melanoma, head and neck, liver or kidney cancer. Each CDR3 is given with its conserved first and last residue. A D gene is named only where the DNA matches it firmly. Size tells how often a clone was seen (once, few, many) or the class of an expanded clone, and some rows leave it out.

clone_size j_call v_call d_call cdr3_nt cdr3_aa
. TRBJ1-1 TRBV4-1 . TGCGCCAGCAGCCCACCTCTGGGGGGAGTGAACACTGAAGCTTTCTTT CASSPPLGGVNTEAFF
. TRBJ2-4 TRBV27 . TGTGCCAGCATGGACATTTTCAGAGGATCCTTAGCCAAAAACATTCAGTACTTC CASMDIFRGSLAKNIQYF
. TRBJ1-5 TRBV28 TRBD1 TGTGCCAGCAGTTTGCCGCCGGCGGGACAGGGGGTCATGAAGGGCAATCAGCCCCAGCATTTT CASSLPPAGQGVMKGNQPQHF
once TRBJ2-5 TRBV9 . TGTGCCAGCAGCGTAGGTACAGTCGGACAAGAGACCCAGTACTTC CASSVGTVGQETQYF
once TRBJ1-2 TRBV29-1 . TGCAGCGTTGAAGATAACAGGGAGTATGGCTACACCTTC CSVEDNREYGYTF
. TRBJ2-7 TRBV5-1 TRBD2 TGCGCCAGCAGCTTTGGACTAGCGGGTGTTTACGAGCAGTACTTC CASSFGLAGVYEQYF
. TRBJ2-1 TRBV2 TRBD2 TGTGCCAGCAGTGTTGAACTAGCGGTCAACAATGAGCAGTTCTTC CASSVELAVNNEQFF
once TRBJ1-4 TRBV7-8 . TGTGCCAGCAGCTCGACAGGTCTCTTTAATGAAAAACTGTTTTTT CASSSTGLFNEKLFF
once TRBJ2-7 TRBV5-1 TRBD2 TGCGCCAGCAGCTTAGCTAGCGGGGGAGTGGACGAGCAGTACTTC CASSLASGGVDEQYF
. TRBJ2-3 TRBV11-3 . TGTGCCAGCAGCTTACAGGGTGGAGATACGCAGTATTTT CASSLQGGDTQYF
. TRBJ2-7 TRBV7-2 TRBD2 TGTGCCAGCAGCCCAGAGCGGGGGGGAGGCTACGAGCAGTACTTC CASSPERGGGYEQYF
. TRBJ1-1 TRBV6-1 . TGTGCCAGCAATCTGGCCATGGGCACTGAAGCTTTCTTT CASNLAMGTEAFF
once TRBJ2-1 TRBV7-2 . TGTGCCAGCAGCCCGACGTCTTGGGGAGGTGAGCAGTTCTTC CASSPTSWGGEQFF
. TRBJ2-7 TRBV6-5 . TGTGCCAGCGCCAGGGGACGGTCCTACGAGCAGTACTTC CASARGRSYEQYF